This T cell receptor beta chain is from a study of CXCR3-negative and CXCR3-positive naive CD8 T cells. Study information: Across all libraries, TRB reads numbered 120 million to 150 million, with about 1.5 +/- 0.3 million in each library. The study's findings and limits: Memory CD8+ cells had much lower diversity, and both naive subsets had comparably high diversity. CXCR3-negative naive cells had less hydrophobic TRB CDR3s than did CXCR3-positive naive cells. The majority of assays used fresh PBMCs, and CXCR3 expression partially decreased after cryopreservation.

5' RACE with UMI labels generated the TRB cDNA libraries. Each CDR3 protein gets one entry in TCRdb, which reprocessed the 5' RACE reads and gives no DNA. The sample includes approximately 100,000 distinct CDR3 sequences. Turning to this clonotype: What it recognizes is unknown.

CDR1 is SGHTA, CDR2 FQGNSA, per germline. The CDR3 contains 13 residues. What was sequenced was naive CXCR3+ CD8+ T cells from blood. Subset: CD45RO-CCR7+CD27+CD95- naive CD8+ T cells expressing CXCR3 (TNR3+). The J gene is TRBJ1-1, the V gene TRBV7-2; absent DNA, TCRdb's TRBD1 call cannot be checked. This sequence originates from a human donor in good health. Some clones in this sample may be carry-over from other donors' samples. CDR3 loop: CASRTGWAAEAFF.